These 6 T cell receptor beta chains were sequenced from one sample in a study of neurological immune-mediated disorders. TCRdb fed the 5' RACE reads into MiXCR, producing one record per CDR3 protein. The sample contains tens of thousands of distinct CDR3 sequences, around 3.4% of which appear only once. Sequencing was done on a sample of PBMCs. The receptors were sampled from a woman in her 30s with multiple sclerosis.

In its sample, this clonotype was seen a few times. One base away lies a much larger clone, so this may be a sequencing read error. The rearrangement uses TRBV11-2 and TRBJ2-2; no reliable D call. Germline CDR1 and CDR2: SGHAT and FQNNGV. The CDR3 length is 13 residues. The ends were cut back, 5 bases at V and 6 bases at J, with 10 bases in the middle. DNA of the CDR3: TGTGCCAGCAGCCCCGGTACCCCCGGGGAGCTGTTTTTT. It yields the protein CASSPGTPGELFF.

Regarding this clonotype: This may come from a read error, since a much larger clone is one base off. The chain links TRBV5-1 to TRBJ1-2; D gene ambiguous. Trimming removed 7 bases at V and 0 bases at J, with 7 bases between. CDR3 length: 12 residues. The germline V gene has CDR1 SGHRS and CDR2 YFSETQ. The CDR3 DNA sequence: TGCGCCAGCGGAACCGCTAACTATGGCTACACCTTC. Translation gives CASGTANYGYTF.

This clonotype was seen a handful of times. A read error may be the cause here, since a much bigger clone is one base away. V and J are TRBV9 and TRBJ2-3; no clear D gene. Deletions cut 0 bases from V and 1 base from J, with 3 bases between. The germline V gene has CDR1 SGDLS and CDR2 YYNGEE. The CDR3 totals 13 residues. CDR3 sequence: CASSVEGTDTQYF. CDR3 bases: TGTGCCAGCAGCGTAGAAGGCACAGATACGCAGTATTTT.

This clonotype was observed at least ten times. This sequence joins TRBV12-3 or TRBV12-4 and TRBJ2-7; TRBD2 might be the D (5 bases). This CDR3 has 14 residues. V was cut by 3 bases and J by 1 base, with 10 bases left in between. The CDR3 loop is CASSLAGPSYEQYF. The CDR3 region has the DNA TGTGCCAGCAGTTTGGCGGGCCCTTCCTACGAGCAGTACTTC.

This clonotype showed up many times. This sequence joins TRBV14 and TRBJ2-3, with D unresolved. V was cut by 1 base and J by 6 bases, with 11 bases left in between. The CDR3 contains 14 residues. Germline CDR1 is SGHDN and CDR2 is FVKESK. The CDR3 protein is CASSQGITKDTQYF. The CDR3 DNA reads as TGTGCCAGCAGCCAAGGAATCACTAAGGATACGCAGTATTTT.

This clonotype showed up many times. Here the CDR3 DNA reads TGCAGTGCCAATAGACCGGGTCCCAAAAACATTCAGTACTTC. It translates to CSANRPGPKNIQYF. This rearrangement joins TRBV20-1 to TRBJ2-4; D is unclear. CDR1 is DFQATT and CDR2 is SNEGSKA in the germline V gene (reference sequence). V was cut by 6 bases and J by 2 bases, with 14 bases left in between. The CDR3 sequence is 14 residues long.